This T cell receptor (beta chain) was captured in a study of human T cells and chemical hapten exposure. On the study more broadly: The study enrolled mostly female patients with alopecia areata, totalis or universalis.

General observations from the study: Significantly more large CDR3 similarity clusters arose among expanded TCRs than among controls. With regard to DPC sensitization, TCRs above 1 in 1000 frequency did not change.

V dropped 1 base and J dropped 0 bases, with 7 bases sitting between them. This CDR3 comprises 16 residues. CDR1 SEHNR and CDR2 FQNEAQ come from the germline V gene (reference sequence). A note on this clonotype: Its specificity is unknown.

Described time point: patch test 2, 6 weeks after DPC sensitization. As to treatment: therapeutic diphenylcyclopropenone sensitization with weekly scalp DPC. TCRdb used MiXCR to reprocess the RACE reads, holding one entry per CDR3 protein. The table shows 80,000 to 100,000 distinct CDR3 sequences, with about 9.4% occurring only once. This receptor was obtained from a woman aged 45-59 years with alopecia areata. Some clones in this sample may be carry-over from other donors' samples. The J gene is TRBJ2-6, the V gene TRBV7-9, with D possibly TRBD2 on 5 matching bases. The input for sequencing was whole blood, taken in connection with sensitization to the hapten diphenylcyclopropenone (DPC). The DNA for the CDR3 is TGTGCCAGCAGCTTAGGAGGGAGCTCTGGGGCCAACGTCCTGACTTTC. Translating gives CASSLGGSSGANVLTF.